These 16 T cell receptor beta chains share one sample of origin, sequenced in a study of T cell responses to AZD1222 COVID-19 vaccine. Profiled with immunoSEQ multiplex PCR; TCRdb holds only in-frame clones, not every one. The table lists about 120,000 clones, around 94% of them singletons, with 2.5% to 3.5% in the top ten. Sequencing used peripheral blood, obtained on day 0 of AZD1222 vaccination. The receptors shown here come from an adult in good health.

V and J are TRBV7-9 and TRBJ2-5; D unresolved. Trimming took off 8 bases at V and 6 bases at J, with 4 bases between the two ends. The CDR3 is 9 amino acids. Germline CDR1 is SEHNR and CDR2 is FQNEAQ (reference sequence). The CDR3 loop is CASGKTQYF. The CDR3, as DNA: TGTGCCAGCGGAAAGACCCAGTACTTC.

The chain couples TRBV10-1 to TRBJ1-1, with 11 bases lining up with TRBD1. Unmatched junction bases numbered 8, after V lost 6 bases and J lost 5 bases. The germline CDR1 and CDR2 sequences are WNHNN and SYGVQD (reference sequence). The CDR3 extends over 15 amino acids. The CDR3 spells CASRPGQGEWTEAFF. In DNA, the CDR3 is TGCGCCAGCAGACCGGGACAGGGGGAGTGGACTGAAGCTTTCTTT.

This chain links TRBV28 with TRBJ2-1, with D hard to call. V dropped 3 bases and J dropped 1 base, with 16 bases sitting between them. Germline V lookup: CDR1 MDHEN, CDR2 SYDVKM. This CDR3 region has 17 residues. This CDR3 reads CASSFFEGIYSYNEQFF. For the CDR3, the DNA is TGTGCCAGCAGTTTCTTTGAAGGGATTTATTCCTACAATGAGCAGTTCTTC.

The CDR3 protein is CASSLQGSGNTIYF. In nucleotides, the CDR3 is TGTGCCAGTAGTCTACAGGGCTCTGGAAACACCATATATTTT. V gene TRBV19 combines with J gene TRBJ1-3, with a weak D call TRBD1 (6 bases). The CDR3 covers 14 residues. Germline CDR1 LNHDA, CDR2 SQIVND (reference sequence). The V gene lost 5 bases and the J gene lost 0 bases, with 8 bases spanning the gap.

The chain combines TRBV5-6 with TRBJ1-5, with no clear D. V was pared by 0 bases and J by 5 bases, with 3 bases between. The CDR3 sequence is 12 residues long. The germline CDR1 and CDR2 sequences are SGHDT and YYEEEE. As DNA, the CDR3 is TGTGCCAGCAGCTTGGGAGATCAGCCCCAGCATTTT. It yields the protein CASSLGDQPQHF. The full variable domain, with the rest looked up from reference TRBV5-6 and TRBJ1-5, is DAGVTQSPTHLIKTRGQQVTLRCSPKSGHDTVSWYQQALGQGPQFIFQYYEEEERQRGNFPDRFSGHQFPNYSSELNVNALLLGDSALYLCASSLGDQPQHFGDGTRLSIL.

The CDR3 region is CASGSQGTDTQYF. Written as DNA, the CDR3 is TGTGCTAGTGGTTCTCAAGGGACAGATACGCAGTATTTT. The gene calls are TRBV12-5 and TRBJ2-3; D unresolved. Trimming pared 4 bases from V and 3 bases from J, leaving 8 bases between. Germline CDR1 LGHNT, CDR2 FRNRAP. The CDR3 covers 13 residues.

The V call is TRBV4-2, the J call TRBJ2-7; D perhaps matches TRBD2 (5 bases). Trimming left V 0 bases short and J 3 bases short, with 9 bases between. The CDR3 length is 14 residues. The germline gives CDR1 LGHNA, CDR2 YNFKEQ. This chain's CDR3 is CASSQEPGNYEQYF. Written as DNA, the CDR3 is TGTGCCAGCAGCCAAGAGCCGGGAAACTACGAGCAGTACTTC.

The rearrangement uses TRBV6-1 and TRBJ1-3; D uncertain. This CDR3 comprises 13 residues. Germline CDR1 reads MNHNS; CDR2 reads SASEGT. The V gene lost 1 base and the J gene lost 4 bases, with 5 bases spanning the gap. The CDR3, as DNA: TGTGCCAGCAGTGAAGGCGGGGGAAACACCATATATTTT. Amino acid sequence: CASSEGGGNTIYF.

The chain is built from TRBV19 and TRBJ2-1; 12 nucleotides agree with TRBD2. CDR1 and CDR2 (germline): LNHDA, SQIVND (reference sequence). The CDR3 length is 17 residues. Trimming took 4 bases from V and 10 from J; bases not matched to a gene: 14. CDR3 sequence (DNA): TGTGCCAGTAGTAGGGTACATCTAGCGGGAGGGCCAGGCGAGCAGTTCTTC. It specifies CASSRVHLAGGPGEQFF.

The V and J genes are TRBV3-1 (or the pseudogene TRBV3-2) and TRBJ2-6, with D maybe TRBD2 (5 bases). Trimming removed 6 bases from V and 0 bases from J, with 21 bases in between. There are 19 residues in the CDR3. CDR1 and CDR2 (germline): LGHDT, YNNKEL (reference sequence). DNA of the CDR3: TGTGCCAGCAGTCCCTTTATCGGTCAGCGGAACTCTGGGGCCAACGTCCTGACTTTC. The encoded protein is CASSPFIGQRNSGANVLTF.

The chain links TRBV27 to TRBJ1-6; D may be TRBD1 (6 bases). This CDR3 comprises 15 residues. CDR1 is MNHEY, CDR2 SMNVEV, per germline (reference sequence). The V gene lost 5 bases and the J gene lost 0 bases, with 8 bases spanning the gap. CDR3 sequence (DNA): TGTGCCAGCAGTGGACAGAGCTCCTATAATTCACCCCTCCACTTT. Encoded protein: CASSGQSSYNSPLHF.

The chain couples TRBV5-1 to TRBJ1-1; 9 nucleotides align to TRBD1. This CDR3 is built from 14 residues. J gave up 6 bases and V 4 bases, and 7 bases lay outside the gene matches. Germline CDR1 and CDR2: SGHRS and YFSETQ. CDR3 sequence reads: CASSTKDRGSEAFF. The CDR3 DNA reads TGCGCCAGCAGCACCAAAGACAGGGGGTCTGAAGCTTTCTTT.

V is TRBV6-5 and J is TRBJ2-1; no definite D call. Looked up from germline, CDR1 is MNHEY and CDR2 is SVGAGI. The CDR3 totals 12 residues. The V end was cut by 6 bases, the J end by 12 bases, with 15 bases between. CDR3 nucleotides: TGTGCCAGCAGCCCCTCCCGAGTTGGGCAGTTCTTC. Protein sequence: CASSPSRVGQFF.

The rearrangement joins TRBV27 to TRBJ1-6; the D gene is possibly TRBD1 (5 bases). Per germline, CDR1 MNHEY and CDR2 SMNVEV (reference sequence). The V and J ends lost 7 bases and 9 bases respectively, with 16 bases between them. The CDR3 covers 14 residues. The CDR3: CASTTTGVGSPLHF. The CDR3 DNA sequence: TGTGCCAGCACCACAACAGGAGTGGGTTCACCCCTCCACTTT.

This clone was found once. The J gene is TRBJ2-6, the V gene TRBV5-6; D is unresolved. There are 16 residues in the CDR3. Germline V gene lookup returns CDR1 SGHDT and CDR2 YYEEEE. V dropped 2 bases and J dropped 2 bases, with 11 bases sitting between them. CDR3 loop: CASSLFTSAGANVLTF. The CDR3 nucleotides are TGTGCCAGCAGCTTATTTACTTCAGCTGGGGCCAACGTCCTGACTTTC.

The J gene is TRBJ1-2, the V gene TRBV6-1, with 9 bases that match TRBD1. From germline, CDR1 is MNHNS and CDR2 SASEGT. This CDR3 is 15 amino acids long. V gave up 2 bases and J gave up 2 bases; unmatched junction bases: 3. The CDR3 DNA reads as TGTGCCAGCAGTGAATTCGGACAGGGGAACTATGGCTACACCTTC. It encodes CASSEFGQGNYGYTF.